The clone carrying this T cell receptor (beta chain) was counted once. The sample belongs to a study of control samples from healthy donors and cancer patients. Assay: immunoSEQ multiplex PCR; the TCRdb copy retains only in-frame clones and omits some. The profile shows around 13,000 clones, 85% to 95% of them singletons. V dropped 3 bases and J dropped 3 bases, with 8 bases sitting between them. Germline assignment: CDR1 ENHRY and CDR2 SYGVKD. The CDR3 contains 13 residues. This TCR was recovered from a man older than 75 with lung cancer. The chain has TRBV10-3 and TRBJ1-1, with D maybe TRBD1 (5 bases). Sequencing was done on a sample of PBMCs. In DNA, the CDR3 is TGTGCCATCAGTGAAAGAGGGGACACTGAAGCTTTCTTT. It yields the protein CAISERGDTEAFF.